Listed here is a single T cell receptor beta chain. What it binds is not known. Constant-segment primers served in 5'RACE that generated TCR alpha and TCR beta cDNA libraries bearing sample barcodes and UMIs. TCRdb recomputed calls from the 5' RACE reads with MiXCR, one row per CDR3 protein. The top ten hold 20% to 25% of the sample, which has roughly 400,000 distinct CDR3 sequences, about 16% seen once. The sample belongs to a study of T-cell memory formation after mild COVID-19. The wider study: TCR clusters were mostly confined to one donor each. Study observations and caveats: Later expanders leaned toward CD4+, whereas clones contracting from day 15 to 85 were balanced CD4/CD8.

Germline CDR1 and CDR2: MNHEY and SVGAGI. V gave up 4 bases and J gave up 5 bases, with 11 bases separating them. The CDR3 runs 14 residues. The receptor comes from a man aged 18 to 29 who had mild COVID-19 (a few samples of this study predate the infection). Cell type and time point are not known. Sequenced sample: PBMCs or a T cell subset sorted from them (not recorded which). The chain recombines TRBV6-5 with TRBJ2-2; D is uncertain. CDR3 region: CASSSQLETGELFF. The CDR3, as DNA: TGTGCCAGCAGTTCCCAGTTGGAGACCGGGGAGCTGTTTTTT.